This entry describes one T cell receptor (beta chain). The data belong to a study of blood T cell repertoires in COVID-19. Looking at the study overall: Sources were T cells, B-cell-depleted T cells, or PBMCs; the material itself was cDNA or gDNA.

The repertoire was sequenced with immunoSEQ multiplex PCR; TCRdb's copy has only in-frame clones and lacks some. The sample holds 70,000 or so clones, approximately 89% seen once. The V gene's germline CDR1 is MNHEY and CDR2 SMNVEV (reference sequence). The length of the CDR3 is 13 residues. V was clipped by 5 bases and J by 7 bases; unmatched bases: 5. The chain combines TRBV27 with TRBJ1-1, with 9 bases lining up with TRBD1. Sequenced material: peripheral blood. The source of this sequence is a human donor in a cohort sampled during active COVID-19. The CDR3 sequence is CASSHRQGGEAFF. The CDR3, as DNA: TGTGCCAGCAGTCACCGACAGGGGGGTGAAGCTTTCTTT.